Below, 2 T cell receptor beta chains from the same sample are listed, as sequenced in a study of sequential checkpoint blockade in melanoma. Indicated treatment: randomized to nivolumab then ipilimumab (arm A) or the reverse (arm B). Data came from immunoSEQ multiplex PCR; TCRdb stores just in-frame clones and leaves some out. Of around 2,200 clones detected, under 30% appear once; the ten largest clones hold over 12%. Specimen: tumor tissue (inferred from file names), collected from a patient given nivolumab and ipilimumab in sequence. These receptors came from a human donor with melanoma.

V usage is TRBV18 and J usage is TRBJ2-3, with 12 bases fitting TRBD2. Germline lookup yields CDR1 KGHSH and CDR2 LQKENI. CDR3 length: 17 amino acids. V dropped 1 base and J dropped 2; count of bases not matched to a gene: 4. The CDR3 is CASSPRTSGTSTDTQYF. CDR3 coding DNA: TGTGCCAGCTCACCACGGACTAGCGGGACGTCCACAGATACGCAGTATTTT. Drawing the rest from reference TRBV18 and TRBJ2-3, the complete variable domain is NAGVMQNPRHLVRRRGQEARLRCSPMKGHSHVYWYRQLPEEGLKFMVYLQKENIIDESGMPKERFSAEFPKEGPSILRIQQVVRGDSAAYFCASSPRTSGTSTDTQYFGPGTRLTVL.

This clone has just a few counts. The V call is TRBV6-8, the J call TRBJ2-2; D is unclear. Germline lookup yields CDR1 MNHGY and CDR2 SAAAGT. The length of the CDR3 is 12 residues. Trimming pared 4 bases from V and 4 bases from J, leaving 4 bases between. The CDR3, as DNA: TGTGCCAGCAGTTCATCCACCGGGGAGCTGTTTTTT. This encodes CASSSSTGELFF.